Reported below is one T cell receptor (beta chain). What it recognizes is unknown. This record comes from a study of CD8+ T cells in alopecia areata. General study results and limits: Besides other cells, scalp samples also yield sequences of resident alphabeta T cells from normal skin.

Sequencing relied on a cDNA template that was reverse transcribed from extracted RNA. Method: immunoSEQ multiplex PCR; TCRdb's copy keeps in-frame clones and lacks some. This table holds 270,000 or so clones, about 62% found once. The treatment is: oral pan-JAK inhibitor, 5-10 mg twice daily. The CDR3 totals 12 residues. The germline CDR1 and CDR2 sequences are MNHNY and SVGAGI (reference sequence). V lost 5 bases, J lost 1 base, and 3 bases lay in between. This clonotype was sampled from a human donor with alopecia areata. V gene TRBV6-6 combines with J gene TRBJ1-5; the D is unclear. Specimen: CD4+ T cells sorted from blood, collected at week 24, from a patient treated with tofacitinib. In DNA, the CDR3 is TGTGCCAGCAGTCGGAGCAATCAGCCCCAGCATTTT. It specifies CASSRSNQPQHF.